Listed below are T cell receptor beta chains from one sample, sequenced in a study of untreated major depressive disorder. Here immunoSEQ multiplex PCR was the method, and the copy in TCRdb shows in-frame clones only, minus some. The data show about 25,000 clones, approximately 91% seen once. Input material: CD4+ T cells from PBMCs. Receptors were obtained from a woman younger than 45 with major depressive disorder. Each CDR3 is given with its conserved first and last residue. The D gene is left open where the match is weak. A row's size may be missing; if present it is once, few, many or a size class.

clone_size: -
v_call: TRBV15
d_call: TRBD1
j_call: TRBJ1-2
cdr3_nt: TGTGCCACCTCGACGGACAGGAACTATGGCTACACCTTC
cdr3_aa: CATSTDRNYGYTF

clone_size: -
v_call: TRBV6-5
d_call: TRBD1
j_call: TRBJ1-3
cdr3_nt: TGTGCCAGCAGCCCGGACAGGATCTCTGGAAACACCATATATTTT
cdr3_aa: CASSPDRISGNTIYF

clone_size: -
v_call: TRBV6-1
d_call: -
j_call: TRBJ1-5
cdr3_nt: TGTGCCAGCTCCGAGAACACAAGGCAGCCCCAGCATTTT
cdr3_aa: CASSENTRQPQHF

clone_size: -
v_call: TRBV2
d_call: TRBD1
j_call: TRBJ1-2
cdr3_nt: TGTGCCAGCAGCAGGACAGGGGGCGACTATGGCTACACCTTC
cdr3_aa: CASSRTGGDYGYTF

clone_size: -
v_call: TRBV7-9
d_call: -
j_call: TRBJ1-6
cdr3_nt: TGTGCCAGCAGCACGGGACAATGGAATTCACCCCTCCACTTT
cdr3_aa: CASSTGQWNSPLHF

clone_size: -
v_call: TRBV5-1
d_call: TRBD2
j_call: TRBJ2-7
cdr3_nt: TGCGCCAGCAGCTTAATTCCTGGGTCTAGCGGCCCCTACGAGCAGTACTTC
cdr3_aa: CASSLIPGSSGPYEQYF

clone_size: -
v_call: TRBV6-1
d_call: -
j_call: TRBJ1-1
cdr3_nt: TGTGCCAGCAGCCCGGAACCCATGAACACTGAAGCTTTCTTT
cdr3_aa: CASSPEPMNTEAFF

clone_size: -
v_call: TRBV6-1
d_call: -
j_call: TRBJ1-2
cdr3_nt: TGTGCCAGCAGTGAAGGCGCAGGGAGGTCGCCGCCCTTC
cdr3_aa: CASSEGAGRSPPF

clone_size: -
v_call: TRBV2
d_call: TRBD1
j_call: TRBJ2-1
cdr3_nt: TGTGCCAGCAGGTTTCCCCGGGACAGTTACGGTAAGGGCATCAATGAGCAGTTCTTC
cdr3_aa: CASRFPRDSYGKGINEQFF

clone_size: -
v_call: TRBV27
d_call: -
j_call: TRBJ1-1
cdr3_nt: TGTGCCAGCAGTTTGAACAGGAACACTGAAGCTTTCTTT
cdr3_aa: CASSLNRNTEAFF

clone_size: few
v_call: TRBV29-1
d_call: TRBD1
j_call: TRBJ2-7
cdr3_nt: TGCAGCGTTAACAAACAGGGGCCAGGCCACGAGCAGTACTTC
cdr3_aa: CSVNKQGPGHEQYF

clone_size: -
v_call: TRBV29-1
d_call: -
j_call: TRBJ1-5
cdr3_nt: TGCAGCGTATCGACAGGACATAGCAATCAGCCCCAGCATTTT
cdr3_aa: CSVSTGHSNQPQHF

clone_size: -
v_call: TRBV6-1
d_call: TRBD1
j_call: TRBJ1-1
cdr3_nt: TGTGCCAGCATTAAGCCCGGGACAGGAAACACTGAAGCTTTCTTT
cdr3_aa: CASIKPGTGNTEAFF

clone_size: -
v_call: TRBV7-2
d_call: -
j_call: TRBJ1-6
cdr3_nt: TGTGCCAGCACCCTAAGGGTTAGGGCAGGCAATTCACCCCTCCACTTT
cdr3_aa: CASTLRVRAGNSPLHF

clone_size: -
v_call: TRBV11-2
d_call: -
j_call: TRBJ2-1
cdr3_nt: TGTGCCAGCAGCTTAGAACGGTCTAGCTCCTACAATGAGCAGTTCTTC
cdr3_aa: CASSLERSSSYNEQFF

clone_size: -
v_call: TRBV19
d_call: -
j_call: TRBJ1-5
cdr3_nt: TGTGCCAGTGGGTCAGAGAGGGCTTCATATCAGCCCCAGCATTTT
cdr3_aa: CASGSERASYQPQHF

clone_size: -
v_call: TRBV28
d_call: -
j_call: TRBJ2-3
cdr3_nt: TGTGCCAGCACCCCGGGGTTCGCAGATACGCAGTATTTT
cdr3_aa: CASTPGFADTQYF

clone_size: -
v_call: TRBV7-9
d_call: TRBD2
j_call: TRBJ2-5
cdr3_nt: TGTGCCAGCAGCTTCGGGGGGGCATATCGAGAGACCCAGTACTTC
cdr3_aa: CASSFGGAYRETQYF

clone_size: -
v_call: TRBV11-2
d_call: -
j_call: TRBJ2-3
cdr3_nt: TGTGCCAGCAGCTTCCCACCCCGGGGCCCGACAGATACGCAGTATTTT
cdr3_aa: CASSFPPRGPTDTQYF

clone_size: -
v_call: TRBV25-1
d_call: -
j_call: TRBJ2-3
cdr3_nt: TGTGCCAGCAGTGTCCTAGGCGCCCGGGGGGATACGCAGTATTTT
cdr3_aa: CASSVLGARGDTQYF

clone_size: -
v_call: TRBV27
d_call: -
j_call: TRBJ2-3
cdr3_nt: TGTGCCAGCAGTTCCCTCAGGTGGAGCACAGATACGCAGTATTTT
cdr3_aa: CASSSLRWSTDTQYF

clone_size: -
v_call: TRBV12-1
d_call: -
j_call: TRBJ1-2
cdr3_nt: TGTGCCAGCGAGCCCAGGACAGCAGATGGCTACACCTTC
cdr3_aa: CASEPRTADGYTF

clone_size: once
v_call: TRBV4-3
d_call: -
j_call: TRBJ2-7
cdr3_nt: TGCGCCAGCAGCCAATCCCCCCACGGTGCCTACGAGCAGTACTTC
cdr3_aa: CASSQSPHGAYEQYF

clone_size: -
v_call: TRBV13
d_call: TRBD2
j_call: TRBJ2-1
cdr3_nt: TGTGCCAGCAGCTTAGGCGGGGGGGCCTACAATGAGCAGTTCTTC
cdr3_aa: CASSLGGGAYNEQFF

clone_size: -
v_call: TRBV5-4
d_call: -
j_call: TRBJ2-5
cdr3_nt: TGTGCCAGCAGCTTGGGACAGAACCAAGAGACCCAGTACTTC
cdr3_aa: CASSLGQNQETQYF

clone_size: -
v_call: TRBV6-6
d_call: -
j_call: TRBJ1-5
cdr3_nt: TGTGCCAGCAGTCGGCAGTCCTTCCAGCCCCAGCATTTT
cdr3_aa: CASSRQSFQPQHF

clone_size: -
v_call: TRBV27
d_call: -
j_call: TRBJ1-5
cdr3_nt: TGTGCCAGCAGCTTCGGGTTTAATCAGCCCCAGCATTTT
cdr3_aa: CASSFGFNQPQHF

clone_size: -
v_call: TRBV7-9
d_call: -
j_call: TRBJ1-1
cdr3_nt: TGTGCCAGCAGCTTAGCACGGGGGGATACTGAAGCTTTCTTT
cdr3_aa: CASSLARGDTEAFF

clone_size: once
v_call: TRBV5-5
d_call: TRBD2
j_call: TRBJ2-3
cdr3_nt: TGTGCCAGCAGCCCTATAACCGGGACTAGCGGTTCAGATACGCAGTATTTT
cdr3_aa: CASSPITGTSGSDTQYF

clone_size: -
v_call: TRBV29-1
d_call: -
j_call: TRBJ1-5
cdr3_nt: TGCAGCGTTATTACAGATAGCAATCAGCCCCAGCATTTT
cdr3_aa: CSVITDSNQPQHF

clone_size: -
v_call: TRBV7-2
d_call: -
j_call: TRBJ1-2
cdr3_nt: TGTGCCAGCAGCCAAACAGGGACCTATGGCTACACCTTC
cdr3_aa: CASSQTGTYGYTF

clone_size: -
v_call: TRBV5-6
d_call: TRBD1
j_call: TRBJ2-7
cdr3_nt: TGTGCCAGCAGCCTGTCCGGGACAGCCTCCTACGAGCAGTACTTC
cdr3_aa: CASSLSGTASYEQYF

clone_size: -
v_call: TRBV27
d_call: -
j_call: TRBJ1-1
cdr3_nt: TGTGCCAGCAGTTCAAATCCAGGGGCAGGTAACACTGAAGCTTTCTTT
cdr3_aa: CASSSNPGAGNTEAFF

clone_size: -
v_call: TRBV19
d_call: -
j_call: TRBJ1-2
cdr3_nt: TGTGCCAGTAGTATTCATTCGCCAGGACGTAGAAATGGCTACACCTTC
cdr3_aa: CASSIHSPGRRNGYTF

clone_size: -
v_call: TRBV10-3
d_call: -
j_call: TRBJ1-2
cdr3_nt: TGTGCCATCAGTGACAATCTATGGACCTCCTTGGGGTACACCTTC
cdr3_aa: CAISDNLWTSLGYTF

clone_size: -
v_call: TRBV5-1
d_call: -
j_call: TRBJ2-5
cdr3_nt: TGCGCCAGCCAGGGATCGATACCGCAAGAGACCCAGTACTTC
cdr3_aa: CASQGSIPQETQYF

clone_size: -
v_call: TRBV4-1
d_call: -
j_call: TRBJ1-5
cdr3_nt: TGCGCCAGCGGCAGGGGCAGGGATGAGCCCCAGCATTTT
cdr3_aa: CASGRGRDEPQHF

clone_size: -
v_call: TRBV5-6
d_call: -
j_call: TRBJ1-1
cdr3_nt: TGTGCCAGCAGACCCCTGTCAAGAGGGACTGAAGCTTTCTTT
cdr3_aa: CASRPLSRGTEAFF

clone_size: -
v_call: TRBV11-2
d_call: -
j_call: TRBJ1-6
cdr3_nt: TGTGCCAGCAGCTTAGGGGCCTATAATTCACCCCTCCACTTT
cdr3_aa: CASSLGAYNSPLHF

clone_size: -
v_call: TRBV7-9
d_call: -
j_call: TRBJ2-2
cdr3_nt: TGTGCCATCTCGCTCGAAACCGGGGAGCTGTTTTTT
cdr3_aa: CAISLETGELFF

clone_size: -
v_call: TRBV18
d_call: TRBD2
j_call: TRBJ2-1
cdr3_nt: TGTGCCAGCTCATCTATAGCGGGAGCGAACAATGAGCAGTTCTTC
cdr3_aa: CASSSIAGANNEQFF

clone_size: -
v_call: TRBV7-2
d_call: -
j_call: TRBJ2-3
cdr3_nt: TGTGCCAGCAGCTTATCCCGGGCCTCAGATACGCAGTATTTT
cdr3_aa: CASSLSRASDTQYF

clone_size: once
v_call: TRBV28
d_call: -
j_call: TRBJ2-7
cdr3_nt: TGTGCCAGCAGTTTACCCCTTTTTGGCTACGAGCAGTACTTC
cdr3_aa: CASSLPLFGYEQYF

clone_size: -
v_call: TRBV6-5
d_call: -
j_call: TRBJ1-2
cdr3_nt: TGTGCCAGCAGTTACTCAGGGGTGGGGGACTATGGCTACACCTTC
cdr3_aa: CASSYSGVGDYGYTF

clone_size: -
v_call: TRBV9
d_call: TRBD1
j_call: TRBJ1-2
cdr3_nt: TGTGCCAGCAGCCCTAGAGTGACAGGGGTTTCCTATGGCTACACCTTC
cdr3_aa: CASSPRVTGVSYGYTF